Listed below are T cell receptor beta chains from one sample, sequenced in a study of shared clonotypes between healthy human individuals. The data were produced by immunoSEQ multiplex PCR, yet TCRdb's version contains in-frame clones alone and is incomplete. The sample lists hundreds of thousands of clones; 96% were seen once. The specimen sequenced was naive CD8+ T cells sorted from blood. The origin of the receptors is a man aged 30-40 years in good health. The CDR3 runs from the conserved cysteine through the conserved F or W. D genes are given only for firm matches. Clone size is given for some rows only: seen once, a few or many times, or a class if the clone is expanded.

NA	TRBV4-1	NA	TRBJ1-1	TGCGCCAGCAGCCAAGCTTCAAGACCGTATGAAGCTTTCTTT	CASSQASRPYEAFF
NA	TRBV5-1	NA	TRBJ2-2	TGCGCCAGCAGCTTGGCATCGGGAGAGTCGAACACCGGGGAGCTGTTTTTT	CASSLASGESNTGELFF
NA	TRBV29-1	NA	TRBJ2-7	TGCAGCGTCACACTTCCCCTAAAGACAGGCCACATCGACTACGAGCAGTACTTC	CSVTLPLKTGHIDYEQYF
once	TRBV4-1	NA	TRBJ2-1	TGCGCCAGCAGCTTCCGCAGGGGACCTGCGGATGAGCAGTTCTTC	CASSFRRGPADEQFF
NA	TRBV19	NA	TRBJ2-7	TGTGCCAGTAGTATTATGGCAGGATCCGAGCAGTACTTC	CASSIMAGSEQYF
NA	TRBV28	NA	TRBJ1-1	TGTGCCAGCAGTTTCGGGGGCCAAACTGAAGCTTTCTTT	CASSFGGQTEAFF
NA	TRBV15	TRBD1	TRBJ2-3	TGTGCCACCAGCGAGACAGGGGTCACAGATACGCAGTATTTT	CATSETGVTDTQYF
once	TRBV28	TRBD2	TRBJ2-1	TGTGCCAGCAGTTTAATTAGCGGGAGTCTCAATGAGCAGTTCTTC	CASSLISGSLNEQFF
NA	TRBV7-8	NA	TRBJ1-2	TGTGCCAGCAGCTCCCTCGGACTGGACTCTAACTATGGCTACACCTTC	CASSSLGLDSNYGYTF
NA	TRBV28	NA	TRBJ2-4	TGTGCCAGCAACGGGGGAGGCATTCAGTACTTC	CASNGGGIQYF
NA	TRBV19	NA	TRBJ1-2	TGTGCCAGTAGTATAAATGGGGGCGGCTACACCTTC	CASSINGGGYTF
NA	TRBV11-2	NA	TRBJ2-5	TGTGCCAGCAGCTTAATCTCGAGGACAGACAACCGGGAGACCCAGTACTTC	CASSLISRTDNRETQYF
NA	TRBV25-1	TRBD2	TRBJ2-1	TGTGCCAGCAGTGAAGGGCTAGCGGGAGGGACCGGAGGCAATGAGCAGTTCTTC	CASSEGLAGGTGGNEQFF
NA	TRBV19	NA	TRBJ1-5	TGTGCCAGTAGAGAACAGCCGTACAATCAGCCCCAGCATTTT	CASREQPYNQPQHF
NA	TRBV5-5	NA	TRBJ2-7	TGTGCCAGCAGCTTGGGCGATCAGGGTTCCTACGAGCAGTACTTC	CASSLGDQGSYEQYF
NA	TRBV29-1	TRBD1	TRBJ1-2	TGCAGCGTTGAAGATTGGACAGGTACCGTTTATGACTACACCTTC	CSVEDWTGTVYDYTF
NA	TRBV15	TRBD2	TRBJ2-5	TGTGCCACCAGCCTACCGACTAGCGGGGCCCAAGAGACCCAGTACTTC	CATSLPTSGAQETQYF
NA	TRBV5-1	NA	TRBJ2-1	TGCGCCAGCAGCTTGGCGGGTGAGAGCTCCTACAATGAGCAGTTCTTC	CASSLAGESSYNEQFF
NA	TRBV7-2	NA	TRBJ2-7	TGTGCCAGCAGCTTAGGGGAAAGAGCCTACGAGCAGTACTTC	CASSLGERAYEQYF
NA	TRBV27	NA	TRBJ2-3	TGTGCCAGCAGTGGGGCCGCGCTAAGCACAGATACGCAGTATTTT	CASSGAALSTDTQYF
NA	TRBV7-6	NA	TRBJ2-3	TGTGCCAGCAGCTTACTGGGATCCACAGATACGCAGTATTTT	CASSLLGSTDTQYF
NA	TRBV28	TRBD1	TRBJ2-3	TGTGCCAGCAGCCCAGGGGGTACGCAGTATTTT	CASSPGGTQYF
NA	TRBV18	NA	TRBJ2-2	TGTGCCAGCTCACCCCCAAACCGACAGAACACCGGGGAGCTGTTTTTT	CASSPPNRQNTGELFF
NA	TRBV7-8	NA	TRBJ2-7	TGTGCCAGCACCCAAGACCGACTCCACGAGCAGTACTTC	CASTQDRLHEQYF
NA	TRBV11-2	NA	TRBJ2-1	TGTGCCAGCACCCCTCTGGTGCGGGACTACAATGAGCAGTTCTTC	CASTPLVRDYNEQFF
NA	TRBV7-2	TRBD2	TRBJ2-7	TGTGCCAGCAGCTTAGAACTAGCGGGGACCTACGAGCAGTACTTC	CASSLELAGTYEQYF
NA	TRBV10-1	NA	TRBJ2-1	TGCGCCAGCAGTGAGTCTGGGGCCAGCTCCTACAATGAGCAGTTCTTC	CASSESGASSYNEQFF
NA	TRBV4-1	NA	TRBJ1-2	TGCGCCAGCAGCCAAGATGAGGTACCTCCCAACTATGGCTACACCTTC	CASSQDEVPPNYGYTF
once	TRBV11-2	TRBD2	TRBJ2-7	TGTGCCAGCAGCTCCCGGACTAGCGGGAGAGGGTACGAGCAGTACTTC	CASSSRTSGRGYEQYF
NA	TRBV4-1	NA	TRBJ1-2	TGCGCCAGCAGCCAAGATAGTACCCTTAACTATGGCTACACCTTC	CASSQDSTLNYGYTF
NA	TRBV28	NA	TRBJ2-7	TGTGCCAGCAGCGGCAGGACCTACGAGCAGTACTTC	CASSGRTYEQYF
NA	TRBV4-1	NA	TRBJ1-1	TGCGCCAGCAGCCAAGGGGGCATGAACACTGAAGCTTTCTTT	CASSQGGMNTEAFF
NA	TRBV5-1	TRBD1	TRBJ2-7	TGCGCCAGCAGCTCGATGGACAGGGAAGACGAGCAGTACTTC	CASSSMDREDEQYF
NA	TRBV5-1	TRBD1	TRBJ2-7	TGCGCCAGCAGCATAAGACAGGGGGCGTACGAGCAGTACTTC	CASSIRQGAYEQYF
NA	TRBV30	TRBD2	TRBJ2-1	TGTGCCTGTTTCCTAGCGGGAGCCTACAATGAGCAGTTCTTC	CACFLAGAYNEQFF
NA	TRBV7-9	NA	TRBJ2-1	TGTGCCAGCACGTTCTCCGGGCGGGAGTTCTTC	CASTFSGREFF
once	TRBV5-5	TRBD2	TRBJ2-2	TGTGCCAGCAGCTTGGGACTAGCGGGAGAGGGTACCGGGGAGCTGTTTTTT	CASSLGLAGEGTGELFF
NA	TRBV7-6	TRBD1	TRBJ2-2	TGTGCCAGCAGCTCCCCCGCTCCCAACAGGGGGGCTAACACCGGGGAGCTGTTTTTT	CASSSPAPNRGANTGELFF
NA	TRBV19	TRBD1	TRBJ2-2	TGTGCCAGCAACACAGGGGTTCAGGGGGAGCTGTTTTTT	CASNTGVQGELFF
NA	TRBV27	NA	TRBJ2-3	TGTGCCAGCATTGAGACACAGAGCGGAGGGGAGATATCGCAGTATTTT	CASIETQSGGEISQYF
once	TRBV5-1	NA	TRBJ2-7	TGCGCCAGCAGCTTGGTGGCAGAAGGCGACCCCTACGAGCAGTACTTC	CASSLVAEGDPYEQYF
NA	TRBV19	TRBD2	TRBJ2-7	TGTGCCAGTAGCTTAGCGGGAGCCCGCTACGAGCAGTACTTC	CASSLAGARYEQYF
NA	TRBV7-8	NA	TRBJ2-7	TGTGCCAGCAGCTTAGAGACAGATACCTACGAGCAGTACTTC	CASSLETDTYEQYF